This entry is about one T cell receptor (beta chain). This sample stems from a study of blood T cell repertoires in COVID-19. Background on the study: The United States, Italy and Spain supplied acute and convalescent COVID-19 samples. T cells, B-cell-depleted T cells, or PBMCs supplied cDNA or gDNA.

In the original workflow: The authors estimated nucleated cell counts from reference gene primer amplification. Libraries were prepared by immunoSEQ multiplex PCR; TCRdb keeps only in-frame clonotypes and omits some of them. From that table come the V and J calls and clone size; the DNA was used to work out D and trimming. The sample records 200,000 to 300,000 clones, 82% being singletons. Trimming removed 1 base from V and 5 bases from J; junction bases left unmatched: 6. The CDR3 runs 15 residues. Germline loops: CDR1 LNHNV, CDR2 YYDKDF (reference sequence). Sequenced: peripheral blood. The receptor was derived from a woman aged 60-75 years with active or convalescent COVID-19. This chain uses TRBV15 with TRBJ2-7; the match to TRBD1 covers 9 bases. The CDR3 sequence: CATSRGRDRVDEQYF. DNA of the CDR3: TGTGCCACCAGCAGAGGCCGGGACAGGGTCGACGAGCAGTACTTC.